Included here is one TCR beta chain sequence, with context. Its specificity is unknown. Different DNA sequences within this sample yield the same CDR3. Germline lookup yields CDR1 SGHNT and CDR2 YYREEE (reference sequence). The CDR3 has 12 residues. Trimming took off 2 bases at V and 5 bases at J, with 7 bases between the two ends. This specimen belongs to a study of cytomegalovirus exposure and HLA in healthy donors. Study findings and constraints: Reported performance of the classifier showed diagnosis of cytomegalovirus status with high specificity and sensitivity.

The PCR contained 60 Vbeta and 13 Jbeta primers. Clones were read by immunoSEQ multiplex PCR, and TCRdb kept only the in-frame ones, dropping some. Here the sample spans under 250,000 clones, approximately 80% being singletons. The sequence came from a boy aged 2 to 9 in good health and CMV-seronegative. The source material was PBMCs. V gene TRBV5-4 combines with J gene TRBJ1-1, with a weak D call TRBD1 (5 bases). The CDR3 DNA sequence: TGTGCCAGCAGCTTCGGGGGAACTGAAGCTTTCTTT. Translated, it gives CASSFGGTEAFF.